This T cell receptor (beta chain) appears in the sequencing data of a study of T cell repertoires in cytomegalovirus infection. On the study more broadly: CMV epitopes, recently identified HLA-C-restricted and well-studied HLA-B-restricted, were used. Shared public TCR beta signatures pointed to both CMV infection and a matching HLA type. The study, taken as a whole, reports: Adding up the frequency of public TCR beta families identified people who carried CMV plus the relevant HLA.

TCRdb used MiXCR to reprocess the reads, holding one entry per CDR3 protein. The sample lists about half a million distinct CDR3 sequences, 33% occurring once. This clonotype has at least ten counts. What it binds is not known. Per the germline V gene, CDR1 is SGHVT and CDR2 is SQSDAQ. The CDR3 loop spans 16 amino acids. V lost 5 bases, J lost 3 bases, and 11 bases stayed unmatched. The genes are TRBV7-4 and TRBJ1-1; 8 bases agree with TRBD1. The sequence came from a human donor in good health (CMV status not recorded). Some clones in this sample may be carry-over from other donors' samples. The specimen comprised cultured PBMCs, sampled from culture after CMV antigen stimulation. The CDR3: CASSPRTGTLDTEAFF. The CDR3 DNA follows: TGTGCCAGCAGCCCTCGGACAGGGACCCTGGACACTGAAGCTTTCTTT.